This TCR beta chain is drawn from a study of T cells after yellow fever vaccination. 5'RACE template switching produced TCR cDNA carrying a universal primer site and UMIs. A single record per CDR3 protein comes from TCRdb applying MiXCR to the 5' RACE reads. The table lists a few hundred thousand distinct CDR3 sequences, approximately 16% of them singletons. Findings of the study overall: After the booster, approximately 96% of CD4 and roughly nine tenths of CD8 primary-response clones were re-detected.

The CDR3 contains 15 residues. The germline CDR1 and CDR2 sequences are SGHTA and FQGNSA. Germline trimming cut 3 bases from V and 4 bases from J; bases unmatched to any gene: 4. In regard to this clonotype: What it binds is unknown.

The sequencing here drew on PBMCs, taken 5 days after the first yellow fever vaccination. The TCR comes from a man aged 18 to 35 who received the YFV17D yellow fever vaccine. The chain recombines TRBV7-2 with TRBJ1-5, with 9 bases identical to TRBD1. The CDR3 spells CASSFRDRVNQPQHF. The CDR3 region has the DNA TGTGCCAGCAGCTTCCGGGACAGGGTAAATCAGCCCCAGCATTTT.